These 24 T cell receptor beta chains share one sample of origin, sequenced in a study of cytomegalovirus exposure and HLA in healthy donors. The PCR used 60 Vbeta and 13 Jbeta primers. This table comes from immunoSEQ multiplex PCR, and its TCRdb copy is limited to in-frame clones, with some not included. Of 180,000 or so clones listed, approximately 83% are singletons. The sequenced sample consisted of PBMCs. The receptor source for this set is a man aged 18 to 29 in good health and CMV-seropositive.

This chain uses TRBV11-2 with TRBJ2-3, with TRBD2 matching 9 bases. The CDR3 spans 16 residues. Germline V gene data show CDR1 as SGHAT and CDR2 as FQNNGV. V shed 5 bases and J 6 bases; nucleotides not matched to a gene: 12. This chain's CDR3 is CASSRPTGLAGDTQYF. CDR3 bases: TGTGCCAGCAGCCGACCGACGGGACTAGCTGGCGATACGCAGTATTTT.

This chain connects TRBV6-5 to TRBJ1-2, with TRBD1 matching 11 bases. Germline V gene lookup returns CDR1 MNHEY and CDR2 SVGAGI. J lost 6 bases, V lost 6 bases, and 6 bases had no gene match. The CDR3 loop spans 14 amino acids. The chain's CDR3 is CASSYRTGGDGYTF. The CDR3 DNA reads as TGTGCCAGCAGCTACAGGACAGGGGGCGATGGCTACACCTTC.

The chain couples TRBV7-3 to TRBJ2-5; a possible D gene is TRBD1 (7 bases). The germline gives CDR1 SGHTA, CDR2 FQGTGA. The CDR3 runs to 14 residues. Between the trimmed V and J ends, which lost 5 bases and 3 bases, there was a span of 13 bases. CDR3: CASSVSGGKETQYF. For the CDR3, the DNA is TGTGCCAGCAGCGTATCAGGGGGGAAAGAGACCCAGTACTTC.

The rearrangement joins TRBV27 to TRBJ2-7, with 8 bases identical to TRBD1. The CDR3 is 16 residues long. The germline CDR1 and CDR2 sequences are MNHEY and SMNVEV (reference sequence). The J segment lost 1 base and the V segment lost 1 base, leaving 6 bases of the junction unmatched. The CDR3 nucleotides read TGTGCCAGCAGTTTATTGTCGGACAGGGTTTCCTACGAGCAGTACTTC. Amino acid sequence: CASSLLSDRVSYEQYF.

The chain is built from TRBV9 and TRBJ2-3, with 9 nucleotides matching TRBD2. CDR3 size: 14 residues. CDR1 and CDR2 (germline): SGDLS, YYNGEE. The trim removed 0 bases at V and 8 bases at J, leaving 4 bases unmatched. The CDR3 reads CASSVASGEATQYF. Here the CDR3 DNA reads TGTGCCAGCAGCGTAGCTAGCGGGGAGGCTACGCAGTATTTT. Based on the CDR3 plus reference TRBV9 and TRBJ2-3, the full variable domain is DSGVTQTPKHLITATGQRVTLRCSPRSGDLSVYWYQQSLDQGLQFLIQYYNGEERAKGNILERFSAQQFPDLHSELNLSSLELGDSALYFCASSVASGEATQYFGPGTRLTVL.

The V and J genes are TRBV6-4 and TRBJ1-6; D unresolved. The CDR3 length is 13 residues. Trimming took 3 bases from V and 8 from J, leaving 8 bases between them. Per germline, CDR1 MRHNA and CDR2 SNTAGT. As DNA, the CDR3 is TGTGCCAGCAGTGAGGTGAGGGATTCACCCCTCCACTTT. It is translated as CASSEVRDSPLHF.

The J gene is TRBJ2-7, the V gene TRBV7-6, with a weak D call TRBD1 (6 bases). Germline CDR1 SGHVS, CDR2 FNYEAQ. This CDR3 is built from 16 residues. Between the trimmed V and J ends, which lost 2 bases and 5 bases, there was a span of 19 bases. CDR3 sequence (DNA): TGTGCCAGCAGCTTAACAGGGACCCGTGCCTTGGACGAGCAGTACTTC. Its translation is CASSLTGTRALDEQYF.

The rearrangement joins TRBV2 to TRBJ1-1; no firm D call. V lost 2 bases, J lost 0 bases, and 7 bases lay in between. This CDR3 is 14 amino acids long. Germline lookup yields CDR1 SNHLY and CDR2 FYNNEI. The CDR3 nucleotides read TGTGCCAGCAGTGAATGGAGGGTGAACACTGAAGCTTTCTTT. Amino acids: CASSEWRVNTEAFF. Drawing the rest from reference TRBV2 and TRBJ1-1, the complete variable domain is EPEVTQTPSHQVTQMGQEVILRCVPISNHLYFYWYRQILGQKVEFLVSFYNNEISEKSEIFDDQFSVERPDGSNFTLKIRSTKLEDSAMYFCASSEWRVNTEAFFGQGTRLTVV.

The chain has TRBV6-1 and TRBJ1-5; D gene uncertain. With 2 bases removed from V and 0 bases from J, the gap between germline ends came to 5 bases. Germline V CDR1 and CDR2: MNHNS, SASEGT. This CDR3 comprises 14 residues. The CDR3, as DNA: TGTGCCAGCAGTGAACACTATAGCAATCAGCCCCAGCATTTT. Translated, it gives CASSEHYSNQPQHF.

The J gene is TRBJ1-1, the V gene TRBV11-2, with TRBD1 as a possible D gene (5 bases). This CDR3 spans 13 amino acids. V lost 0 bases to trimming and J lost 7 bases, with 9 bases between them. Germline CDR1 reads SGHAT; CDR2 reads FQNNGV. The CDR3 DNA reads as TGTGCCAGCAGCTTAGAGCTCAGGGTTGAAGCTTTCTTT. This codes for CASSLELRVEAFF.

This clone showed up just a few times. The chain recombines TRBV19 with TRBJ1-1; D is ambiguous. V was shortened by 5 bases and J by 0 bases, with 13 bases between the two germline ends. The CDR3 has 15 residues. Germline V gene data show CDR1 as LNHDA and CDR2 as SQIVND (reference sequence). The CDR3, as DNA: TGTGCCAGTAGTGCCGCAGGTTCTATGAACACTGAAGCTTTCTTT. Its translation: CASSAAGSMNTEAFF.

The rearrangement uses TRBV27 and TRBJ1-5; the D is unclear. The CDR3 totals 16 residues. Germline V gives CDR1 MNHEY, CDR2 SMNVEV (reference sequence). Trimming took off 3 bases at V and 0 bases at J, with 12 bases between the two ends. The CDR3 DNA reads TGTGCCAGCAGTTTGGTAGGACGGGGTAGCAATCAGCCCCAGCATTTT. Translated, it gives CASSLVGRGSNQPQHF.

This clone was seen repeatedly, ten times or more. V and J are TRBV27 and TRBJ2-7; D might be TRBD1 (5 bases). Germline V gene sequence: CDR1 MNHEY, CDR2 SMNVEV (reference sequence). This CDR3 is 15 amino acids long. Between the trimmed V and J ends, which lost 5 bases and 2 bases, there was a span of 16 bases. Here the CDR3 reads CASSPTTDRTYEQYF. CDR3 coding DNA: TGTGCCAGCAGTCCTACGACAGACCGAACCTACGAGCAGTACTTC.

The rearrangement joins TRBV7-2 to TRBJ2-5, with 9 positions matching TRBD1. The CDR3 has 15 residues. The V gene end was trimmed by 4 bases and the J gene end by 3 bases; junction bases not matched to a gene: 6. CDR1 SGHTA and CDR2 FQGNSA come from the germline V gene. CDR3 loop: CASSSHRTGEETQYF. DNA of the CDR3: TGTGCCAGCAGCTCACACCGGACAGGGGAAGAGACCCAGTACTTC.

V usage is TRBV30 and J usage is TRBJ2-2, with 7 positions matching TRBD1. Germline V gene data show CDR1 as GTSNPN and CDR2 as SVGIG (reference sequence). The V and J ends lost 2 bases and 0 bases, in that order; junction bases with no gene match: 6. The CDR3 length is 16 residues. As DNA, the CDR3 is TGTGCCTGGAGTCCCCCTGACAGGGCGAACACCGGGGAGCTGTTTTTT. Amino acid sequence: CAWSPPDRANTGELFF. Supplemented by reference TRBV30 and TRBJ2-2, the full variable domain reads SQTIHQWPATLVQPVGSPLSLECTVEGTSNPNLYWYRQAAGRGLQLLFYSVGIGQISSEVPQNLSASRPQDRQFILSSKKLLLSDSGFYLCAWSPPDRANTGELFFGEGSRLTVL.

This clone was seen a single time. The chain joins TRBV5-1 to TRBJ2-5, with D hard to call. V was pared by 4 bases and J by 0 bases, with 7 bases between. CDR1 and CDR2 from the germline V gene are SGHRS and YFSETQ. CDR3 length: 13 residues. The CDR3 nucleotides read TGCGCCAGCAGCCTTTCAGACCAAGAGACCCAGTACTTC. It specifies CASSLSDQETQYF.

CDR3 nucleotide sequence: TGTGCCAGCTCAGGCGGGGACCCCACAGATACGCAGTATTTT. This sequence encodes CASSGGDPTDTQYF. V is TRBV18 and J is TRBJ2-3, with D possibly TRBD2 on 6 matching bases. The germline CDR1 and CDR2 sequences are KGHSH and LQKENI. V dropped 5 bases and J dropped 2 bases, with 11 bases sitting between them. This CDR3 has 14 amino acids.

The J gene is TRBJ2-3, the V gene TRBV5-1, with 9 positions matching TRBD1. The CDR3 is 14 amino acids. Trimming removed 3 bases from V and 6 bases from J; junction bases left unmatched: 5. Germline loops: CDR1 SGHRS, CDR2 YFSETQ. The chain's CDR3 is CASSSGQGGDTQYF. CDR3 nucleotide sequence: TGCGCCAGCAGCTCGGGACAGGGTGGGGATACGCAGTATTTT.

The chain joins TRBV14 to TRBJ2-7; 8 bases are a match to TRBD1. Germline V gene lookup returns CDR1 SGHDN and CDR2 FVKESK. V lost 4 bases to trimming and J lost 7 bases; unmatched junction nucleotides: 9. The CDR3 length is 14 residues. The CDR3 is CASSPGTGPLEQYF. The CDR3 coding sequence is TGTGCCAGCAGCCCTGGGACAGGTCCCCTGGAGCAGTACTTC.

The chain joins TRBV5-4 to TRBJ1-1, with D possibly being TRBD1 (6 bases). The germline CDR1 and CDR2 sequences are SGHNT and YYREEE (reference sequence). The CDR3 consists of 15 residues. The V and J ends lost 3 bases and 0 bases respectively, with 12 bases between them. CDR3 in amino acids: CASSSPGTLNTEAFF. In DNA, the CDR3 is TGTGCCAGCAGCTCCCCGGGGACACTGAACACTGAAGCTTTCTTT.

The CDR3 DNA reads TGTGCCAGCATCAGGTCAAGCTCCTACAATGAGCAGTTCTTC. This codes for CASIRSSSYNEQFF. V gene TRBV2 combines with J gene TRBJ2-1; D remains unclear. Trimming shortened V by 7 bases and J by 0 bases, and 10 bases separated the two germline ends. The CDR3 has 14 amino acids. Germline V gene sequence: CDR1 SNHLY, CDR2 FYNNEI.

The chain joins TRBV7-9 to TRBJ1-3; D call uncertain. CDR1 is SEHNR and CDR2 is FQNEAQ in the germline V gene (reference sequence). The CDR3 is made up of 14 amino acids. The V end was cut by 5 bases, the J end by 2 bases, with 10 bases between. This CDR3 is CASSPPQTGNTIYF. The CDR3 DNA reads as TGTGCCAGCAGCCCACCTCAGACTGGAAACACCATATATTTT.

This clone was observed a single time. CDR3 DNA: TGTGCCAGCAGCACGGAGACTGGGAGCTCCTACAATGAGCAGTTCTTC. Translating it yields CASSTETGSSYNEQFF. The rearrangement uses TRBV7-8 and TRBJ2-1; maybe TRBD2 (5 bases). Between the trimmed V and J ends, which lost 5 bases and 0 bases, there was a span of 14 bases. The CDR3 has 16 residues. Looked up from germline, CDR1 is SGHVS and CDR2 is FQNEAQ.

The chain joins TRBV29-1 to TRBJ2-1, with TRBD2 matching 7 bases. J was trimmed by 8 bases and V by 6 bases; bases with no gene match: 19. This CDR3 region has 16 residues. CDR1 is SQVTM and CDR2 is ANQGSEA in the germline V gene. Here the CDR3 reads CSVRREVAAGDHEQFF. The CDR3 nucleotides read TGCAGCGTCCGTCGGGAGGTGGCCGCGGGAGACCATGAGCAGTTCTTC.